Listed below are T cell receptor beta chains from one sample, sequenced in a study of cytomegalovirus exposure and HLA in healthy donors. Clones were read by immunoSEQ multiplex PCR, and TCRdb kept only the in-frame ones, dropping some. Among roughly 190,000 clones listed, 79% were seen once. The specimen was PBMCs. These receptors all stem from a woman aged 18-29 years in good health and CMV-seronegative. The CDR3 runs from the conserved cysteine through the conserved F or W. Fields, in order: D gene, V gene, J gene, clone size, CDR3 length, CDR3 protein, CDR3 DNA. A D gene is named only where the DNA matches it firmly. Only some rows state a clone size, as once, few, many or a class for expanded clones.

NA	TRBV9	TRBJ1-1	few	13	CASSRDMNTEAFF	TGTGCCAGCAGCAGGGACATGAACACTGAAGCTTTCTTT
NA	TRBV19	TRBJ2-5	NA	13	CASSISRQETQYF	TGTGCCAGTAGTATATCTAGGCAAGAGACCCAGTACTTC
TRBD1	TRBV19	TRBJ2-5	NA	14	CASTLGQGQETQYF	TGTGCCAGTACCCTGGGACAGGGCCAAGAGACCCAGTACTTC
TRBD1	TRBV5-5	TRBJ1-2	NA	15	CASSLSRDSLYGYTF	TGTGCCAGCAGCTTGTCCCGGGACAGTCTTTATGGCTACACCTTC
NA	TRBV25-1	TRBJ2-7	NA	14	CATGRDIDTHEQYF	TGTGCCACCGGCCGGGACATCGATACGCACGAGCAGTACTTC
NA	TRBV29-1	TRBJ2-2	NA	15	CSVEVRVASTGELFF	TGCAGCGTTGAAGTCAGGGTGGCCAGCACCGGGGAGCTGTTTTTT
NA	TRBV27	TRBJ1-6	once	14	CASSPIGVNSPLHF	TGTGCCAGCAGTCCTATTGGTGTAAATTCACCCCTCCACTTT
NA	TRBV11-3	TRBJ2-3	NA	13	CASSPTASDTQYF	TGTGCCAGCAGCCCTACCGCGTCAGATACGCAGTATTTT
TRBD1	TRBV7-2	TRBJ1-6	NA	15	CASSLATGYNSPLHF	TGTGCCAGCAGCTTAGCGACAGGGTATAATTCACCCCTCCACTTT
TRBD1	TRBV30	TRBJ1-1	NA	13	CAWVLTGRTEAFF	TGTGCCTGGGTGTTGACAGGGCGAACTGAAGCTTTCTTT
TRBD2	TRBV27	TRBJ2-7	NA	15	CASSFGLAGVYEQYF	TGTGCCAGCAGTTTTGGATTAGCGGGGGTCTACGAGCAGTACTTC
NA	TRBV7-9	TRBJ1-1	NA	16	CASSHKRAGGYTEAFF	TGTGCCAGCAGCCATAAAAGGGCGGGGGGATACACTGAAGCTTTCTTT
TRBD2	TRBV2	TRBJ2-5	NA	14	CASREGLAVETQYF	TGTGCCAGCAGGGAGGGACTAGCGGTAGAGACCCAGTACTTC
TRBD1	TRBV5-1	TRBJ1-2	NA	14	CASCKDREVDGYTF	TGCGCCAGCTGCAAGGACAGGGAAGTGGATGGCTACACCTTC
TRBD1	TRBV4-1	TRBJ1-5	NA	17	CASSRASGTGVIQPQHF	TGCGCCAGCAGCCGCGCCTCCGGGACAGGAGTCATCCAGCCCCAGCATTTT
NA	TRBV25-1	TRBJ1-1	few	15	CASSELAGANTEAFF	TGTGCCAGCAGTGAATTGGCGGGGGCGAACACTGAAGCTTTCTTT
NA	TRBV2	TRBJ1-5	NA	14	CASSVGGGNQPQHF	TGTGCCAGCAGTGTGGGGGGGGGCAATCAGCCCCAGCATTTT
TRBD1	TRBV6-5	TRBJ2-1	NA	14	CASSAAGTANGQFF	TGTGCCAGCAGCGCGGCCGGGACAGCGAATGGGCAGTTCTTC
TRBD1	TRBV28	TRBJ1-5	NA	16	CASSLWRTGGNQPQHF	TGTGCCAGCAGTTTATGGAGAACAGGGGGCAATCAGCCCCAGCATTTT